Listed here are 6 T cell receptor beta chains from one sample, sequenced in a study of blood T cells in healthy people across ages (dated by TCRdb to the mid-2010s). Receptors were amplified or captured by 5' RACE. The sequencer listed for this sample is Illumina HiSeq 2500. A second PCR of roughly 6 to 12 cycles was run with a J-beta primer mix and a sample-barcoded 5' primer. Through fastp at Q25 and MiXCR, TCRdb rebuilt clones from the public reads, retaining in-frame beta chains. Each entry merges the rows of one CDR3 protein and shows their most common DNA and genes. The sample table contains 900,000 to 950,000 distinct CDR3 sequences; only one count was recorded for 29% of them. Jointly, the top ten make up roughly 10% of the sample. This same sample was also taken into another study, of T cells of mothers and their children.

Material for sequencing was blood. The receptors stem from a woman aged 40-49 years in good health.

The CDR3 reads CATWGLPSNEQFF. The DNA for the CDR3 is TGTGCCACTTGGGGACTTCCTTCAAATGAGCAGTTCTTC. The chain recombines TRBV6-5 with TRBJ2-1, with a tentative D call TRBD2 (6 bases). The V end was cut by 10 bases, the J end by 7 bases, with 17 bases between. CDR1 MNHEY and CDR2 SVGAGI come from the germline V gene. This CDR3 is 13 amino acids long.

To note about this clonotype: At one of its ends the junction is not consistent with the germline gene, which may arise from a read error. V usage is TRBV28 and J usage is TRBJ2-7, with 7 positions matching TRBD1. Germline V lookup: CDR1 MDHEN, CDR2 SYDVKM. This CDR3 has 13 amino acids. Here the CDR3 DNA reads TGTGCCAGCAGTTTAGAGGGGGCCTACGGGCAGTACTTC. The encoded protein is CASSLEGAYGQYF.

There are many counts of this clonotype. V and J are TRBV4-1 and TRBJ2-1, with 7 bases fitting TRBD2. The CDR3 has 16 amino acids. J lost 2 bases, V lost 1 base, and 5 bases had no gene match. Germline CDR1 reads MGHRA; CDR2 reads YSYEKL. In DNA form, the CDR3 reads TGCGCCAGCAGCCAAGTCGAGCGGGGAGCCTACAATGAGCAGTTCTTC. This translates into CASSQVERGAYNEQFF.

This clonotype occurred a few times. The V call is TRBV5-4, the J call TRBJ1-2, with 9 bases that match TRBD1. Germline V CDR1 and CDR2: SGHNT, YYREEE (reference sequence). The CDR3 is made up of 15 amino acids. The V segment lost 4 bases and the J segment 5 bases; nucleotides outside the gene matches: 9. CDR3 nucleotides: TGTGCCAGCAGCCCGGACAGGGGTACTTTTTATGGCTACACCTTC. It is translated as CASSPDRGTFYGYTF.

This clonotype occurred a few times. The DNA of the CDR3 is TGCGCCAGCAGCTTGGAGGGGCTAGCGGGAGACGAGCAGTACTTC. Translated, it gives CASSLEGLAGDEQYF. The chain employs TRBV5-1 and TRBJ2-7; 10 bases line up with TRBD2. The CDR3 is 15 residues long. Germline V gives CDR1 SGHRS, CDR2 YFSETQ. The J segment lost 5 bases and the V segment lost 0 bases, leaving 5 bases of the junction unmatched.

V gene TRBV20-1 combines with J gene TRBJ1-6, with 8 bases that match TRBD1. Germline assignment: CDR1 DFQATT and CDR2 SNEGSKA (reference sequence). The CDR3 sequence is 14 residues long. The chain's CDR3 is CGPRADRDNSPLHF. The CDR3 DNA reads TGCGGCCCTAGAGCGGACAGGGACAATTCACCCCTCCACTTT.